The 6 T cell receptor beta chains below all came from one sample that was sequenced in a study of T cell responses to AZD1222 COVID-19 vaccine. Assay used: immunoSEQ multiplex PCR; TCRdb lists only in-frame clones, some missing. Of about 140,000 clones listed, around 90% were seen once; the top ten hold approximately 3.7%. The sample was peripheral blood, taken on day 0 of AZD1222 vaccination. These receptors all stem from an adult in good health.

The CDR3 reads CASSKMLITAGGYTF. For the CDR3, the DNA is TGTGCCAGTAGCAAAATGTTAATTACGGCAGGGGGCTACACCTTC. This rearrangement joins TRBV19 to TRBJ1-2; D may be TRBD1 (5 bases). This CDR3 has 15 amino acids. The ends were cut back, 6 bases at V and 8 bases at J, with 22 bases in the middle. Germline CDR1 and CDR2: LNHDA and SQIVND (reference sequence). The variable domain in full, completed from reference TRBV19 and TRBJ1-2, reads DGGITQSPKYLFRKEGQNVTLSCEQNLNHDAMYWYRQDPGQGLRLIYYSQIVNDFQKGDIAEGYSVSREKKESFPLTVTSAQKNPTAFYLCASSKMLITAGGYTFGSGTRLTVV.

The chain recombines TRBV5-1 with TRBJ2-7, with 9 bases fitting TRBD1. Unmatched junction bases numbered 2, after V lost 5 bases and J lost 5 bases. This CDR3 contains 12 residues. CDR1 is SGHRS and CDR2 is YFSETQ in the germline V gene. CDR3: CASSNRGHEQYF. The CDR3, as DNA: TGCGCCAGCAGTAACAGGGGGCACGAGCAGTACTTC.

The chain recombines TRBV3-1 (or the pseudogene TRBV3-2) with TRBJ2-7; D may be TRBD2 (6 bases). The CDR3 extends over 13 amino acids. Between the trimmed V and J ends, which lost 4 bases and 7 bases, there was a span of 14 bases. In germline, CDR1 is LGHDT, CDR2 YNNKEL (reference sequence). The CDR3 nucleotides read TGTGCCAGCAGCCTAGGACTATCCGTGGAGCAGTACTTC. Protein sequence: CASSLGLSVEQYF.

The V gene is TRBV18, the J gene TRBJ2-1; D remains ambiguous. The CDR3 is 14 residues long. The germline V gene has CDR1 KGHSH and CDR2 LQKENI. V was cut by 6 bases and J by 7 bases, with 16 bases left in between. CDR3 coding DNA: TGTGCCAGCTCCCAAAACACGGAAGGGAATGAGCAGTTCTTC. Its protein is CASSQNTEGNEQFF.

The chain couples TRBV4-3 to TRBJ1-5; D might be TRBD1 (6 bases). The V gene's germline CDR1 is LGHNA and CDR2 YSLEER. Trimming removed 0 bases at V and 1 base at J, with 10 bases between. This CDR3 has 16 residues. The CDR3 DNA is TGCGCCAGCAGCCAAGATCAGGGGACAAGCAATCAGCCCCAGCATTTT. Its translation is CASSQDQGTSNQPQHF.

The chain combines TRBV7-3 with TRBJ2-2; D gene unclear. Trimming removed 2 bases at V and 2 bases at J, with 9 bases between. The CDR3 runs 15 residues. From germline, CDR1 is SGHTA and CDR2 FQGTGA. The CDR3 bases are TGTGCCAGCAGCTTATTAGCAGCCAACACCGGGGAGCTGTTTTTT. It is translated as CASSLLAANTGELFF.